This T cell receptor beta chain was sequenced in a study of blood T cell repertoires in COVID-19 (dated by TCRdb to about 2020). In the study overall: Samples from collaborators originated in the United States, Italy and Spain and spanned both the acute and convalescent phases of COVID-19. Sample metadata almost always included a de-identified subject ID, COVID-19 status, age in years and sex. Deeply sampled blood TCRbeta repertoires from subjects exposed to, actively infected with, or recovered from COVID-19 were included in the dataset. Where HLA class I and class II types were available, the types were taken from metadata supplied by the sample provider, not from assay-based typing. The material from the prospective study consisted of cDNA or gDNA derived from T cells, B-cell-depleted T cells, or PBMCs. The samples were drawn from two sources: the first 160 participants of the ongoing ImmuneRACE study, and fewer than 1,500 subjects contributed by 6 global collaborators. The repertoires were released in a freely available public database intended as a resource for research on the immune response to SARS-CoV-2. Here is what the overall study found, with its caveats: Clinical and demographic metadata were provided uncurated, with the amount varying by source and participant.

One collaborating source in Seattle enrolled patients while the patients were actively infected and followed the patients over time throughout the course of disease. Collaborating institutions collected whole blood in K2EDTA tubes following their own protocols. For TCRbeta analysis, collaborators shipped samples as frozen whole blood, isolated PBMCs, or DNA extracted from either of those sample types. On this clone itself: No cognate antigen has been identified for it. No per-base quality is available; no much larger clone lies one base away.

TCRbeta CDR3 regions were amplified from genomic DNA by means of the immunoSEQ Assay, a bias-controlled multiplex PCR. The paper's processing steps were these. Nucleated cell counts per sample were estimated from amplification of reference gene primers within the assay. To quantify the absolute abundance of each unique TCRbeta CDR3 rearrangement, sequence reads were collapsed and filtered. For each sample, productive Simpson clonality was calculated as the square root of Simpson's diversity index across productive rearrangements. TCRdb carries this immuneACCESS record with in-frame sequences only. Its versions omit some clonotypes, under half of them owing to an unresolved V gene in the studies checked, with the rest unexplained. That table gives V, J and clone size, and the DNA gave D and trimming. The sample includes about 230,000 clones, with 83% observed a single time. The top ten constitute around 1.3% of the sample.

The germline V gene (reference sequence) sets CDR1 to SGHKS and CDR2 to YYEKEE. From its cysteine to its phenylalanine, the CDR3 spans 14 amino acids. The entry retains the CDR3 DNA only, 42 bases that are in frame from base 1. Trimming takes 3 bases from V and 2 bases from J, and the germline ends sit 12 bases apart. The sample comprised peripheral blood. The chain uses TRBV5-5 and TRBJ2-7; TRBD1 is a weak D gene call, 6 bases matching. This TCR derives from a woman aged 25 to 39 with COVID-19, enrolled during active disease. The encoded CDR3 is CASSSTGSAYEQYF. The DNA sequence is given as TGTGCCAGCAGCTCGACAGGATCAGCCTACGAGCAGTACTTC. The reference TRBV5-5 and TRBJ2-7 proteins fill in what lies around the CDR3, so the full variable domain reads DAGVTQSPTHLIKTRGQQVTLRCSPISGHKSVSWYQQVLGQGPQFIFQYYEKEERGRGNFPDRFSARQFPNYSSELNVNALLLGDSALYLCASSSTGSAYEQYFGPGTRLTVT.